The sequence of this TCR beta chain was determined in a study of T cell clonotyping in hematopoietic cell transplantation. Study-level findings and limits: Graft donor and pretransplant recipient Inverse Simpson Index values predicted broader posttransplant TCR diversity.

Using immunoSEQ multiplex PCR, the repertoire was profiled, and TCRdb retains in-frame clones only, with some absent. The sample contains 15,000 to 20,000 clones, around 90% of which appear only once. Note on this clone: Its target is unknown.

The V end was cut by 4 bases, the J end by 2 bases, with 14 bases between. This CDR3 contains 15 residues. The germline V gene encodes CDR1 SEHNR and CDR2 FQNEAQ (reference sequence). This sequence joins TRBV7-9 and TRBJ2-5, with D tentatively TRBD2 (5 bases). The sequence came from a man in his forties or fifties in good health. Some clones in this sample may be carry-over from other donors' samples. Sample: peripheral blood mononuclear cells. The CDR3 DNA sequence: TGTGCCAGCAGCTCGGGTAGCGAAAGACAAGAGACCCAGTACTTC. This encodes CASSSGSERQETQYF.